Reported below is one T cell receptor beta chain. The antigen is undetermined. Positively selected for CCR7, the CD45RO-negative cells used as naive CD8 cells excluded terminally differentiated effector memory CD45RA+ cells. The V end was cut by 0 bases, the J end by 3 bases, with 11 bases between. The CDR3 loop spans 16 amino acids. Germline lookup yields CDR1 LNHNV and CDR2 YYDKDF (reference sequence). In the study's own analysis: Filtering differed since immunoSEQ provided only junctions, with no quality scores. Assay used: immunoSEQ multiplex PCR; TCRdb lists only in-frame clones, some missing. D and trimming were read from the DNA, whereas the V and J calls and clone size are those reported in that table. Here the sample spans hundreds of thousands of clones, approximately 96% being singletons. This record belongs to a study of shared clonotypes between healthy human individuals. Study-level points and caveats: The represented genetic and exposure-history diversity was limited by the small number of donors. Generally, naive subsets (rather than memory subsets) showed larger estimated richness. Clonotypes which were not shared had lower generation probabilities than clonotypes that all four donors shared.

The J gene is TRBJ2-2, the V gene TRBV15; D may be TRBD2 (5 bases). The receptor was isolated from a woman in her twenties or thirties in good health. Sequencing used naive CD8+ T cells sorted from blood. The CDR3 region has the DNA TGTGCCACCAGCAGAGACCGGGAAAGGTACACCGGGGAGCTGTTTTTT. This sequence encodes CATSRDRERYTGELFF.